The T cell receptor (beta chain) described here comes from a study of blood T cell repertoires in COVID-19. As for the study in general: The analysed material was cDNA or gDNA that came from T cells, B-cell-depleted T cells, or PBMCs.

CDR1 and CDR2 (germline): SGHKS, YYEKEE (reference sequence). Trimming stripped 5 bases from V and 5 bases from J, with 11 bases between. The CDR3 is 12 residues long. As processed by the authors: Reference gene primers were amplified, and this amplification served to estimate nucleated cell counts. The assay was immunoSEQ multiplex PCR, and TCRdb's table has in-frame clones only and misses some. That table gives V, J and clone size, and the DNA gave D and trimming. The sample includes over 100,000 clones, around four fifths seen only once; the top ten take 16%. Sequencing was performed on peripheral blood. The receptor was derived from a man aged 55 to 70 with active or convalescent COVID-19. This chain links TRBV5-5 with TRBJ2-7, with D possibly TRBD1 on 5 matching bases. This CDR3 reads CASSRQIHEQYF. CDR3 DNA: TGTGCCAGCAGTCGACAGATCCACGAGCAGTACTTC.